This T cell receptor (beta chain) originates from a study of glioma-infiltrating T cells after dendritic cell vaccination. The primer mix had 60 V beta and 13 J beta primers. Assay: immunoSEQ multiplex PCR; the TCRdb copy retains only in-frame clones and omits some. In the table there are roughly 23,000 clones, approximately 85% of which are singletons. V gave up 4 bases and J gave up 5 bases, with 13 bases separating them. The CDR3 is made up of 14 amino acids. Per the germline V gene, CDR1 is SGDLS and CDR2 is YYNGEE. The sample here was blood, taken before dendritic cell vaccination. V is TRBV9 and J is TRBJ2-1; D is perhaps TRBD2 (5 bases). This sequence was found in a human donor with glioblastoma. The CDR3 region is CASSSLPGNNEQFF. The CDR3, as DNA: TGTGCCAGCAGCTCACTCCCCGGGAACAATGAGCAGTTCTTC. The variable domain in full, completed from reference TRBV9 and TRBJ2-1, reads DSGVTQTPKHLITATGQRVTLRCSPRSGDLSVYWYQQSLDQGLQFLIQYYNGEERAKGNILERFSAQQFPDLHSELNLSSLELGDSALYFCASSSLPGNNEQFFGPGTRLTVL.